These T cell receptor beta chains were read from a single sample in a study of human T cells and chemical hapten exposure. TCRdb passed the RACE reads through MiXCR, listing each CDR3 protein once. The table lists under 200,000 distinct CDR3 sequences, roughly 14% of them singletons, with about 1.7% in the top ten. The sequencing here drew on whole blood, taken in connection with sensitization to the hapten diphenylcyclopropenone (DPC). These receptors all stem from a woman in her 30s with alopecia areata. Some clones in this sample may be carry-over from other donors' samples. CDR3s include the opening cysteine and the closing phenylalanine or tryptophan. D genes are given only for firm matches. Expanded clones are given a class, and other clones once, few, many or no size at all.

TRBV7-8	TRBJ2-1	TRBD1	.	CASSSVPGQGRTTYNEQFF	TGTGCCAGCAGCTCCGTCCCGGGACAGGGTCGAACAACCTACAATGAGCAGTTCTTC
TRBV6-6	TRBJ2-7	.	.	CASSPGAGGKEQYF	TGTGCCAGCAGCCCAGGGGCAGGGGGGAAGGAGCAGTACTTC
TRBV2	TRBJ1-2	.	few	CASSLEAVGYGYTF	TGTGCCAGCAGTCTCGAGGCAGTTGGCTATGGCTACACCTTC
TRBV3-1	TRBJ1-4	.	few	CASSNGGAFNEKLFF	TGTGCCAGCAGTAATGGCGGGGCCTTCAATGAAAAACTGTTTTTT
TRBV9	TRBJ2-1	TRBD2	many	CASSASGTNYNEQFF	TGTGCCAGCAGCGCGTCCGGGACTAACTACAATGAGCAGTTCTTC
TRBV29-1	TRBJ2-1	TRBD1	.	CSSAGTGINEQFF	TGCAGCTCCGCCGGGACAGGGATCAATGAGCAGTTCTTC
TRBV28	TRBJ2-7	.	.	CASSFDFTYEQYF	TGTGCCAGCAGTTTTGATTTTACCTACGAGCAGTACTTC
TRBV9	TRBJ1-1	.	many	CASSVAGRDTEAFF	TGTGCCAGCAGCGTAGCGGGACGTGACACTGAAGCTTTCTTT
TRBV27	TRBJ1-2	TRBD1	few	CASSPRTGDYGYTF	TGTGCCAGCAGCCCGAGGACAGGGGACTATGGCTACACCTTC
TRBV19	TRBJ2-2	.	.	CASSLLNGGELFF	TGTGCCAGTAGTCTCCTTAACGGCGGGGAGCTGTTTTTT
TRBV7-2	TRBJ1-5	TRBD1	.	CASSYGTDSNQPQHF	TGTGCCAGCAGCTATGGGACAGATAGCAATCAGCCCCAGCATTTT
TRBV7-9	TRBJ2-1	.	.	CASTPVSDGYNEQFF	TGTGCCAGCACCCCGGTCTCGGACGGCTACAATGAGCAGTTCTTC
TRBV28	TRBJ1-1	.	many	CASSFFPGLIVAHTEAFF	TGTGCCAGCAGTTTTTTTCCAGGATTAATTGTAGCGCACACTGAAGCTTTCTTT
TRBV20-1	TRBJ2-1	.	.	CSARVELASNEQFF	TGCAGTGCTAGAGTAGAGCTAGCGAGCAATGAGCAGTTCTTC
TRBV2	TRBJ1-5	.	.	CASRQGLSGNQPQHF	TGTGCCAGCAGGCAAGGACTAAGTGGCAATCAGCCCCAGCATTTT
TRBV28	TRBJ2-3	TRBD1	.	CASSRPDRVLLDTQYF	TGTGCCAGCAGCCGCCCGGACAGGGTATTGTTAGATACGCAGTATTTT
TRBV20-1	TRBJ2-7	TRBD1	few	CSAEGQGTYEQYF	TGCAGTGCTGAAGGACAGGGTACCTACGAGCAGTACTTC
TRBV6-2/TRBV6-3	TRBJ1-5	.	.	CASSYMSGNQPQHF	TGTGCCAGCAGTTACATGTCAGGAAATCAGCCCCAGCATTTT
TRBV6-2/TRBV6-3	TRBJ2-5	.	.	CASSYGDGADQEETQYF	TGTGCCAGCAGTTACGGGGACGGGGCCGACCAAGAAGAGACCCAGTACTTC
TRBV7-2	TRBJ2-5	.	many	CASSPSSPGGAETQYF	TGTGCCAGCAGCCCATCATCCCCAGGGGGGGCAGAGACCCAGTACTTC